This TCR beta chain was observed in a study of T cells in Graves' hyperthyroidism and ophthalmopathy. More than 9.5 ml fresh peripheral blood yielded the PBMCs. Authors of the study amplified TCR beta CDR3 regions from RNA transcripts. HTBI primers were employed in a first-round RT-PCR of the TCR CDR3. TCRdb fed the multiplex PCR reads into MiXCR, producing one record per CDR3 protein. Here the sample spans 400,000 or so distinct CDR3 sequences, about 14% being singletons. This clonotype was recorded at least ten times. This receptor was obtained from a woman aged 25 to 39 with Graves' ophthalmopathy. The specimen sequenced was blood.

DNA of the CDR3: TGTGCCAGCAGCTACTTTAGACTAGCGGGGGGGCCGGGGTCCACAGATACGCAGTATTTT. Translated: CASSYFRLAGGPGSTDTQYF. The V gene is TRBV7-8, the J gene TRBJ2-3; 14 nucleotides match TRBD2. Trimming took 4 bases from V and 2 from J; bases not matched to a gene: 14. The CDR3 is 20 amino acids. Germline CDR1 and CDR2: SGHVS and FQNEAQ.